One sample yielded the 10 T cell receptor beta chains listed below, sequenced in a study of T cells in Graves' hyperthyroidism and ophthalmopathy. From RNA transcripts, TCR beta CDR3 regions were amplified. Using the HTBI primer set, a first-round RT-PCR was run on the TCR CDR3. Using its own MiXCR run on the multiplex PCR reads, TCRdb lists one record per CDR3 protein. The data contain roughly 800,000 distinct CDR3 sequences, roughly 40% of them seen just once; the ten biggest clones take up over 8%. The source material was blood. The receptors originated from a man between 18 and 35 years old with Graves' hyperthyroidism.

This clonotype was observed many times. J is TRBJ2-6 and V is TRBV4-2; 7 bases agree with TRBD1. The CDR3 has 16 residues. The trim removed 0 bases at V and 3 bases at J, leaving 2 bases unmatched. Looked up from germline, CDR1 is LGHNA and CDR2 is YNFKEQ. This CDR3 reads CASSQDQGVGANVLTF. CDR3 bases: TGTGCCAGCAGCCAAGATCAGGGGGTTGGGGCCAACGTCCTGACTTTC.

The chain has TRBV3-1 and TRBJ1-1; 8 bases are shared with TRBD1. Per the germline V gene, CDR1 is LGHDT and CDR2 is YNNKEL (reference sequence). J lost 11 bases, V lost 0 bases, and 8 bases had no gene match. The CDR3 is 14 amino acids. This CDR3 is CASSQEDREARAFF. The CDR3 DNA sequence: TGTGCCAGCAGCCAAGAGGACAGGGAGGCGCGTGCTTTCTTT.

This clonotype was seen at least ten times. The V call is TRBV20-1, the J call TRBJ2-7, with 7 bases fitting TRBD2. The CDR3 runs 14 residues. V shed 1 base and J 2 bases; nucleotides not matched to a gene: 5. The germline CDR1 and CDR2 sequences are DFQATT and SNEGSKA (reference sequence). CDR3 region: CSARVGRTPYEQYF. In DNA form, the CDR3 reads TGCAGTGCTAGAGTCGGGAGGACACCCTACGAGCAGTACTTC.

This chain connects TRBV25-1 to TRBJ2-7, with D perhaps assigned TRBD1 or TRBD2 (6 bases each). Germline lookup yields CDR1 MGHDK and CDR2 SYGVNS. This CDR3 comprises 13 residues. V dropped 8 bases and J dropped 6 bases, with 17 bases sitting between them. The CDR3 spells CASVEGGLREQYF. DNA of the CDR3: TGTGCCAGCGTTGAAGGGGGGCTTCGCGAGCAGTACTTC.

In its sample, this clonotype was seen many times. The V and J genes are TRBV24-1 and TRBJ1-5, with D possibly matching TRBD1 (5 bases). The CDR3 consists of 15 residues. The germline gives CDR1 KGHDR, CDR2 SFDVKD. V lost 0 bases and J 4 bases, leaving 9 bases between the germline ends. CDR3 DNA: TGTGCCACCAGTGATTTGCTGGGGGGAAATCAGCCCCAGCATTTT. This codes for CATSDLLGGNQPQHF.

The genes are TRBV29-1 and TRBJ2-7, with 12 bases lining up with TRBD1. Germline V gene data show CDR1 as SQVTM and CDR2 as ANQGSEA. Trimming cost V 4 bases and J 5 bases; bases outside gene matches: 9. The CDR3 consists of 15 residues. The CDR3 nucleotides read TGCAGCGTTGGGGGACAGGGGGCGCATCTCAACGAGCAGTACTTC. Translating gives CSVGGQGAHLNEQYF.

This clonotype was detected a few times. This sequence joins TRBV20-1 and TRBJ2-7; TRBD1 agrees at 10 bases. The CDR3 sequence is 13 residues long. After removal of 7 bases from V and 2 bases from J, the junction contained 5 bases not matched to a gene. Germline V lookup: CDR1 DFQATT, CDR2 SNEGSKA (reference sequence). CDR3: CSGTGGETYEQYF. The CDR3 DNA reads TGCAGTGGGACAGGGGGGGAGACCTACGAGCAGTACTTC.

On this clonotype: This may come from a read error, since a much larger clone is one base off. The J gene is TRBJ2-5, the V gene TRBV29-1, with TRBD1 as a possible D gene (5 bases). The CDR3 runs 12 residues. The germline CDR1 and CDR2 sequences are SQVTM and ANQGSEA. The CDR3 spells CSARTIQGTQYF. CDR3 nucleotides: TGCAGCGCCCGGACAATCCAAGGGACCCAGTACTTC.

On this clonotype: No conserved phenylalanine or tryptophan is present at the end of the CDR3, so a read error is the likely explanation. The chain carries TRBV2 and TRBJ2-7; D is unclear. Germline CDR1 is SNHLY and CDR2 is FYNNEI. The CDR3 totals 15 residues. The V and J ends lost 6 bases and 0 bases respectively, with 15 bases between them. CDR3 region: CASRPPRVISYEQYL. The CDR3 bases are TGTGCCAGCAGACCCCCTAGGGTTATCTCCTACGAGCAGTACCTC.

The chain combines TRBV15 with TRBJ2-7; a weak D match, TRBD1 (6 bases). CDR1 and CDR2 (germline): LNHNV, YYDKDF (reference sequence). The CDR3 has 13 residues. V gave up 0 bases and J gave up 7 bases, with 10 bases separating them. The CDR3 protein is CATSRERGWEQYF. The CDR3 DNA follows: TGTGCCACCAGCAGAGAGAGGGGGTGGGAGCAGTACTTC.